This T cell receptor beta chain was observed in a study of blood T cell repertoires in COVID-19. The CDR3 extends over 14 amino acids. The V and J ends lost 2 bases and 2 bases respectively, with 10 bases between them. Germline-derived CDR1 and CDR2 are MNHNS and SASEGT. Data came from immunoSEQ multiplex PCR; TCRdb stores just in-frame clones and leaves some out. The table includes about 250,000 clones, just over 85% detected once. The TCR was taken from a man between 40 and 49 years old who had recovered from COVID-19. Specimen: PBMCs or T cells enriched from blood (not recorded which). The chain combines TRBV6-1 with TRBJ2-7; no firm D call. The CDR3 loop reads CASSENSDAYEQYF. As DNA, the CDR3 is TGTGCCAGCAGTGAAAACAGTGACGCCTACGAGCAGTACTTC.